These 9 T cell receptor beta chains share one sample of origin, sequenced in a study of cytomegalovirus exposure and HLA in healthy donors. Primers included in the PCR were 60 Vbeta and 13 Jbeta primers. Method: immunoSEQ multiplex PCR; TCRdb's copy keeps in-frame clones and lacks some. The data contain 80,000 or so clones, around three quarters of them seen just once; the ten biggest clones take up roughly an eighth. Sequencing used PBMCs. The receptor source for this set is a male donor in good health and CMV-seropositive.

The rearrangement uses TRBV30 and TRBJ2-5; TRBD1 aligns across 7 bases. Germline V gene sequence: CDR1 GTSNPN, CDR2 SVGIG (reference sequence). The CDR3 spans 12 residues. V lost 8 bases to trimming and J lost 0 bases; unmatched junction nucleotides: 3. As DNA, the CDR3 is TGTGCCGCTGGACAGGACCAAGAGACCCAGTACTTC. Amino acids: CAAGQDQETQYF.

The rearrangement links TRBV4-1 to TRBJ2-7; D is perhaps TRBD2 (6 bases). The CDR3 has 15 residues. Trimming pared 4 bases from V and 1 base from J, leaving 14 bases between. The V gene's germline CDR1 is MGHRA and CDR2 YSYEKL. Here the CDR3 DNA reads TGCGCCAGCAGCCGAGAGGGAGGAGGGTCCTACGAGCAGTACTTC. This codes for CASSREGGGSYEQYF.

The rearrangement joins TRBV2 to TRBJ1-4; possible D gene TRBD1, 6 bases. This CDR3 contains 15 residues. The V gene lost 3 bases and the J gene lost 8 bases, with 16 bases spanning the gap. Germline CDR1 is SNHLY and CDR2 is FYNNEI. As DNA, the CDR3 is TGTGCCAGCAGTGACCCACCAGGGGCGAACGAAAAACTGTTTTTT. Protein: CASSDPPGANEKLFF.

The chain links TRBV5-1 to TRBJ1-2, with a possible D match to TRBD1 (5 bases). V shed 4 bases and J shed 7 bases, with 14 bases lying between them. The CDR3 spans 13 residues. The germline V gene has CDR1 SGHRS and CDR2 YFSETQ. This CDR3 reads CASSIGQGSGYTF. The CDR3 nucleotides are TGCGCCAGCAGCATCGGGCAGGGAAGTGGCTACACCTTC.

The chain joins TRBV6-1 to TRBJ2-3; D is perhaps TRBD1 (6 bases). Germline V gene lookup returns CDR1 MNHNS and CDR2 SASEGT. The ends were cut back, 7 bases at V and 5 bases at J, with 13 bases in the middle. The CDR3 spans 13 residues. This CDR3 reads CASKGSGVDTQYF. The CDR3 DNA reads TGTGCCAGCAAGGGGTCAGGGGTAGATACGCAGTATTTT.

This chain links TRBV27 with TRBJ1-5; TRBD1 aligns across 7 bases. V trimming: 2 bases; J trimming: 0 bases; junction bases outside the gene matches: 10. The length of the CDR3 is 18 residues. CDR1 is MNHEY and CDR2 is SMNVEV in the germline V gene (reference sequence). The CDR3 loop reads CASSLAGGSRYSNQPQHF. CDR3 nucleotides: TGTGCCAGCAGTTTAGCAGGGGGGTCGCGTTATAGCAATCAGCCCCAGCATTTT.

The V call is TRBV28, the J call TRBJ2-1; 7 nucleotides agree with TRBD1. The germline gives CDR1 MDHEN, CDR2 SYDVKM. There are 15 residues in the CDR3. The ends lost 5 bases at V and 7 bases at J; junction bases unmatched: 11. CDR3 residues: CASSPSTGMINEQFF. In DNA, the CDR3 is TGTGCCAGCAGTCCATCGACAGGGATGATTAATGAGCAGTTCTTC.

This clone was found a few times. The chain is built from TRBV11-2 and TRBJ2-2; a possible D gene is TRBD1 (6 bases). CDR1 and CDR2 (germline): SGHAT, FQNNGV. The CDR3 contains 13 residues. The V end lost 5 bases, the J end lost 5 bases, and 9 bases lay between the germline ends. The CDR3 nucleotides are TGTGCCAGCAGCCAAACAGGGACCGGGGAGCTGTTTTTT. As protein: CASSQTGTGELFF.

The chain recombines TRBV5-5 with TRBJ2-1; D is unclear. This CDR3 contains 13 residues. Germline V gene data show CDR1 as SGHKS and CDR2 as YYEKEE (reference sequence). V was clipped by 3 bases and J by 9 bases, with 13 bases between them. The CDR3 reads CASSSSMSTEQFF. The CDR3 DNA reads TGTGCCAGCAGCTCGTCCATGAGCACTGAGCAGTTCTTC.